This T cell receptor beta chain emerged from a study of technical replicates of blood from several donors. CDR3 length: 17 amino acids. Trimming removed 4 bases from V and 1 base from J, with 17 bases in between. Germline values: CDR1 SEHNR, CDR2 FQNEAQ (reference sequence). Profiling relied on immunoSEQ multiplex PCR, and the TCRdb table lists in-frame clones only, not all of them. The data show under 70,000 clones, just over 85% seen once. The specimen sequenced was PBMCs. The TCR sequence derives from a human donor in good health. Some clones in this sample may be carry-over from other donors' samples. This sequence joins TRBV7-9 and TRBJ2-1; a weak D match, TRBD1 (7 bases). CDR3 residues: CASSSRRDRRSYNEQFF. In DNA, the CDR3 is TGTGCCAGCAGCTCGAGGAGGGACAGACGATCCTACAATGAGCAGTTCTTC.